These 12 T cell receptor beta chains originate from one sample sequenced in a study of T cells in Graves' hyperthyroidism and ophthalmopathy. Using RNA transcripts as the source, TCR beta CDR3 regions were amplified. The TCR CDR3 first-round RT-PCR relied on the HTBI primer set. MiXCR, run by TCRdb on the multiplex PCR reads, gives a single entry per CDR3 protein. The sample gives about 370,000 distinct CDR3 sequences, roughly 15% of which show up once; roughly a fifth is in the top ten. The sample taken for sequencing was blood. These receptor sequences come from an older woman with Graves' ophthalmopathy.

At least ten counts were recorded for this clonotype. The V call is TRBV7-9, the J call TRBJ2-6; D is undetermined. In germline, CDR1 is SEHNR, CDR2 FQNEAQ (reference sequence). The CDR3 totals 16 residues. Trimming took off 0 bases at V and 1 base at J, with 7 bases between the two ends. CDR3 sequence: CASSLAFRSGANVLTF. Here the CDR3 DNA reads TGTGCCAGCAGCTTAGCGTTTCGGTCTGGGGCCAACGTCCTGACTTTC. Together with reference TRBV7-9 and TRBJ2-6, the CDR3 gives the full variable domain: DTGVSQNPRHKITKRGQNVTFRCDPISEHNRLYWYRQTLGQGPEFLTYFQNEAQLEKSRLLSDRFSAERPKGSFSTLEIQRTEQGDSAMYLCASSLAFRSGANVLTFGAGSRLTVL.

At least ten counts were recorded for this clonotype. This chain links TRBV11-1 with TRBJ2-3, with no clear D. From germline, CDR1 is SGHAT and CDR2 FQDESV (reference sequence). Trimming stripped 1 base from V and 2 bases from J, with 10 bases between. The CDR3 consists of 15 residues. In DNA form, the CDR3 reads TGTGCCAGCAGCTTAGGAGTTCTCCCCACAGATACGCAGTATTTT. Translated, it gives CASSLGVLPTDTQYF.

This clonotype was seen repeatedly, ten times or more. The chain employs TRBV30 and TRBJ1-3; the match to TRBD1 covers 9 bases. V lost 2 bases to trimming and J lost 8 bases; unmatched junction nucleotides: 10. Looked up from germline, CDR1 is GTSNPN and CDR2 is SVGIG (reference sequence). The CDR3 has 15 amino acids. The CDR3 DNA sequence: TGTGCCTGGAGTTCCGGGGGACAGGGTGGTTACACCATATATTTT. It translates to CAWSSGGQGGYTIYF.

The chain joins TRBV24-1 to TRBJ2-2, with 8 positions matching TRBD1. Per germline, CDR1 KGHDR and CDR2 SFDVKD. V dropped 1 base and J dropped 2; count of bases not matched to a gene: 5. The CDR3 totals 17 residues. CDR3 coding DNA: TGTGCCACCAGTGATTTACGACAGGGGCACAACACCGGGGAGCTGTTTTTT. Translated: CATSDLRQGHNTGELFF.

In this sample, this clonotype turned up a few times. The V call is TRBV5-8, the J call TRBJ2-6, with 11 bases fitting TRBD1. V shed 4 bases, J shed 1 base, and the junction held 7 bases outside the gene matches. Germline assignment: CDR1 SGHTS and CDR2 YDEGEE. The CDR3 runs 18 residues. The CDR3 DNA sequence: TGTGCCAGCAGCCCCCGGGACAGGGGGGAATCTGGGGCCAACGTCCTGACTTTC. Encoded protein: CASSPRDRGESGANVLTF.

This clonotype was counted many times. The J gene is TRBJ2-7, the V gene TRBV20-1, with 14 nucleotides matching TRBD2. Trimming took 6 bases from V and 3 from J; bases not matched to a gene: 10. CDR3 length equals 16 residues. The germline CDR1 and CDR2 sequences are DFQATT and SNEGSKA (reference sequence). The DNA for the CDR3 is TGCAGTGCCGAACGACCCGGGACTAGCGGGAGCTACGAGCAGTACTTC. Translation gives CSAERPGTSGSYEQYF.

This clonotype was detected only a few times. The germline gene is not matched at one end of the junction; a read error may be the cause. This chain links TRBV2 with TRBJ2-5; D remains ambiguous. Germline CDR1 and CDR2: SNHLY and FYNNEI. The CDR3 has 12 amino acids. CDR3 nucleotide sequence: TGTGCCAGCCCCGGATACCAAGAGGCCCAGTACTTC. Its protein is CASPGYQEAQYF.

This clonotype was seen repeatedly, ten times or more. In DNA, the CDR3 is TGTGCCAGCAGCCAGGGACCCGCCGCCGGGGAGCAGTACTTC. It translates to CASSQGPAAGEQYF. J is TRBJ2-7 and V is TRBV3-1; D possibly matches TRBD1 or TRBD2 (5 bases each). The V gene's germline CDR1 is LGHDT and CDR2 YNNKEL (reference sequence). The CDR3 contains 14 residues. Trimming stripped 3 bases from V and 7 bases from J, with 16 bases between.

This clonotype was detected only a few times. A much larger clone lies one base from this, so it may be a read error. The chain employs TRBV12-3 or TRBV12-4 and TRBJ1-1; TRBD1 is a possible D gene (5 bases). The CDR3 runs to 16 residues. This CDR3 reads CAGSLEGWGLDTEAFF. CDR3 DNA: TGTGCCGGCAGTTTAGAGGGGTGGGGACTAGACACTGAAGCTTTCTTT.

The table lists this clonotype with many counts. The chain joins TRBV24-1 to TRBJ2-6; D is uncertain. The length of the CDR3 is 14 residues. Germline assignment: CDR1 KGHDR and CDR2 SFDVKD. Trimming cost V 3 bases and J 0 bases, with 2 bases left between them. The CDR3, as DNA: TGTGCCACCAGTGATAGCTCTGGGGCCAACGTCCTGACTTTC. It codes for CATSDSSGANVLTF.

At least ten counts were recorded for this clonotype. V and J are TRBV3-1 and TRBJ2-5; TRBD1 agrees at 8 bases. V dropped 2 bases and J dropped 1; count of bases not matched to a gene: 3. The CDR3 length is 15 residues. Per germline, CDR1 LGHDT and CDR2 YNNKEL (reference sequence). CDR3 coding DNA: TGTGCCAGCAGCCAACCCGGACAGGGCCAAGAGACCCAGTACTTC. It yields the protein CASSQPGQGQETQYF.

This clonotype has at least ten counts. The chain links TRBV2 to TRBJ2-3, with D possibly TRBD2 on 5 matching bases. The V end lost 6 bases, the J end lost 5 bases, and 12 bases lay between the germline ends. CDR1 SNHLY and CDR2 FYNNEI come from the germline V gene. There are 13 residues in the CDR3. In nucleotides, the CDR3 is TGTGCCAGCAGGAGCCCCGGGGAAGATACGCAGTATTTT. This translates into CASRSPGEDTQYF. The full variable domain, in which reference TRBV2 and TRBJ2-3 provide the parts outside the CDR3, is EPEVTQTPSHQVTQMGQEVILRCVPISNHLYFYWYRQILGQKVEFLVSFYNNEISEKSEIFDDQFSVERPDGSNFTLKIRSTKLEDSAMYFCASRSPGEDTQYFGPGTRLTVL.